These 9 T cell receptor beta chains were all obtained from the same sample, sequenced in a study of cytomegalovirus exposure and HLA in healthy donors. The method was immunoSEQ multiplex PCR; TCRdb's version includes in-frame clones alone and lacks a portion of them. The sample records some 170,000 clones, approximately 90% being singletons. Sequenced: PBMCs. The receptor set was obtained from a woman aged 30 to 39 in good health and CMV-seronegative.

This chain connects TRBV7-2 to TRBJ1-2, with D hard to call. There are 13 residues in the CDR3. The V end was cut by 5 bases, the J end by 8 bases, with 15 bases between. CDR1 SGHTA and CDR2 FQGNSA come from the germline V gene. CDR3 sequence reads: CASSPAATWGYTF. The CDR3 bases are TGTGCCAGCAGCCCCGCAGCGACTTGGGGCTACACCTTC.

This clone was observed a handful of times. The CDR3 region has the DNA TGCGCCAGCTCCGTCGACAGGGTTTATGGCTACACCTTC. It is translated as CASSVDRVYGYTF. The gene calls are TRBV4-3 and TRBJ1-2; 7 bases are a match to TRBD1. The CDR3 spans 13 residues. The junction had 8 bases not matched to a gene; V was cut back by 8 bases and J by 5 bases. In germline, CDR1 is LGHNA, CDR2 YSLEER.

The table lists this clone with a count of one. The chain's CDR3 is CASSMSGDSTEAFF. The CDR3 bases are TGTGCCAGTAGTATGTCGGGGGACTCCACTGAAGCTTTCTTT. V is TRBV19 and J is TRBJ1-1; D perhaps matches TRBD1 (5 bases). Germline V lookup: CDR1 LNHDA, CDR2 SQIVND (reference sequence). This CDR3 region has 14 residues. V lost 3 bases and J 4 bases, leaving 12 bases between the germline ends.

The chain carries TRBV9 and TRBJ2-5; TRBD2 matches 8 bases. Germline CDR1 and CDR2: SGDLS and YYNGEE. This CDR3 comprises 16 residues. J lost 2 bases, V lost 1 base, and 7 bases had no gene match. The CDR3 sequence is CASSVTPGGDQETQYF. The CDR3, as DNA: TGTGCCAGCAGCGTAACCCCCGGGGGGGATCAAGAGACCCAGTACTTC.

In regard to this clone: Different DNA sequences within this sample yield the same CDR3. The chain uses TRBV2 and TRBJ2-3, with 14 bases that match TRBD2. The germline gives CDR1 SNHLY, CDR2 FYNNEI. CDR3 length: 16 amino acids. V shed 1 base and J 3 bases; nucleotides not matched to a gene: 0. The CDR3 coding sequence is TGTGCCAGCAGTGAAGGACTAGCGGGGGGGACAGATACGCAGTATTTT. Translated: CASSEGLAGGTDTQYF.

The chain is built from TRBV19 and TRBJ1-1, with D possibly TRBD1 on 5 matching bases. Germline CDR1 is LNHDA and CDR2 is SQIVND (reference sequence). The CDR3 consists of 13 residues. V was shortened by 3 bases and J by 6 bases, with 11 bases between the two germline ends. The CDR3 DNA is TGTGCCAGTAGTATCTTCTGGGGGGCTGAAGCTTTCTTT. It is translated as CASSIFWGAEAFF.

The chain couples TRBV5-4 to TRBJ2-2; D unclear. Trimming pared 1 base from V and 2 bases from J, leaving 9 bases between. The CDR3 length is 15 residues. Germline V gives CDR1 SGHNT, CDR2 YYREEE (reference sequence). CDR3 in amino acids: CASSLFGANTGELFF. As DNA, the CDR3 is TGTGCCAGCAGCTTGTTTGGAGCCAACACCGGGGAGCTGTTTTTT.

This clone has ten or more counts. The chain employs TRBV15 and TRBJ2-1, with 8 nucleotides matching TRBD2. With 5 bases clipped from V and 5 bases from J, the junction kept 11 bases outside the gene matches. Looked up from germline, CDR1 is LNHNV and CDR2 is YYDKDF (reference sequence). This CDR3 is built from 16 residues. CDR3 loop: CATSGARAGGNNEQFF. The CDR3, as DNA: TGTGCCACCAGCGGGGCTAGGGCGGGGGGAAACAATGAGCAGTTCTTC.

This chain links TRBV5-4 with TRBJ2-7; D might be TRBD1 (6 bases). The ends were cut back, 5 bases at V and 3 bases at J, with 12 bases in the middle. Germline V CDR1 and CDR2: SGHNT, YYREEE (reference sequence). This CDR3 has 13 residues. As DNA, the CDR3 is TGTGCCAGCAGTCCGGGACACAACTACGAGCAGTACTTC. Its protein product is CASSPGHNYEQYF.